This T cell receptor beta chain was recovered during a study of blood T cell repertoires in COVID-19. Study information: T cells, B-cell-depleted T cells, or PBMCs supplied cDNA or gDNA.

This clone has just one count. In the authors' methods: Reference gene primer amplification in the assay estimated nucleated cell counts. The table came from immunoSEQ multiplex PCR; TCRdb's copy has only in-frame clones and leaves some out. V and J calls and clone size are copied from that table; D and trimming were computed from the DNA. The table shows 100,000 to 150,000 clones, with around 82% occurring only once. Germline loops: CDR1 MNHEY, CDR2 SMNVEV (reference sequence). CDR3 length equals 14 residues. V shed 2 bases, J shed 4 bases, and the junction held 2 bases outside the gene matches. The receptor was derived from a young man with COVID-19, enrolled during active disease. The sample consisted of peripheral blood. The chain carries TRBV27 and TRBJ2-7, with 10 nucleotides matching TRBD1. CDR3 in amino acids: CASSLRDRGYEQYF. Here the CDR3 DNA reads TGTGCCAGCAGTTTACGGGACAGGGGATACGAGCAGTACTTC.